The rows below give T cell receptor beta chains drawn from one sample of a study of OX40 agonist ivuxolimab in advanced cancers. TCRdb's copy holds only in-frame clones and misses some; the assay was immunoSEQ multiplex PCR. The sample has approximately 62,000 clones, 88% seen once. Specimen: CD4+ or CD8+ T cells sorted from blood, collected in a trial of the OX40 agonist ivuxolimab. These receptors originate from an adult with an advanced solid tumor such as melanoma, head and neck, liver or kidney cancer. CDR3s include the opening cysteine and the closing phenylalanine or tryptophan. A D gene is named only where the DNA matches it firmly.

D gene | V gene | CDR3 protein
- | TRBV19 | CASSITRKHPGLTITGELFF
- | TRBV12-1 | CASSSRTGGIYGYTF
TRBD1 | TRBV7-9 | CASSGQESSYNSPLHF
- | TRBV14 | CASSQVGNTIYF
- | TRBV5-8 | CASSFEYPGSGANVLTF
TRBD1 | TRBV9 | CASSGRGRNTGELFF
TRBD2 | TRBV7-6 | CASSLGLAGVRTDTQYF
- | TRBV6-5 | CASSYPDEQYF
- | TRBV5-1 | CASSLGGSASYEQYF
- | TRBV5-1 | CASSVLGGDTQYF
TRBD2 | TRBV5-6 | CASSLAGGPPDEQYF
TRBD1 | TRBV6-9 | CASSLRTGSNGYTF